Sequencing of this TCR beta chain was carried out in a study of blood T cells in healthy people across ages. Findings of the study overall: Measured against age, TCR beta diversity per million T cells decreased in a roughly linear manner. Among long-lived donors, naive CD4+ cells were more numerous and diversity higher than in aged donors. Unsorted PBMC input precluded a conclusive naive versus antigen-experienced comparison.

In regard to this clonotype: Its antigen is not known.

Sample-barcoded 5' priming and a J-beta primer mix drove a second PCR of roughly 6 to 12 cycles. Using its own MiXCR run on the 5' RACE reads, TCRdb lists one record per CDR3 protein. The sample yields about 1.4 million distinct CDR3 sequences, around 59% seen once. Germline loops: CDR1 SQVTM, CDR2 ANQGSEA. Trimming took 0 bases from V and 2 from J; bases not matched to a gene: 7. The CDR3 spans 15 residues. Material for sequencing was blood. The genes are TRBV29-1 and TRBJ2-7; the match to TRBD1 covers 7 bases. The TCR sequence derives from a man between 18 and 29 years old in good health. In nucleotides, the CDR3 is TGCAGCGTTGAAGATCAGAACAGGGGAACCTACGAGCAGTACTTC. Translated, it gives CSVEDQNRGTYEQYF.